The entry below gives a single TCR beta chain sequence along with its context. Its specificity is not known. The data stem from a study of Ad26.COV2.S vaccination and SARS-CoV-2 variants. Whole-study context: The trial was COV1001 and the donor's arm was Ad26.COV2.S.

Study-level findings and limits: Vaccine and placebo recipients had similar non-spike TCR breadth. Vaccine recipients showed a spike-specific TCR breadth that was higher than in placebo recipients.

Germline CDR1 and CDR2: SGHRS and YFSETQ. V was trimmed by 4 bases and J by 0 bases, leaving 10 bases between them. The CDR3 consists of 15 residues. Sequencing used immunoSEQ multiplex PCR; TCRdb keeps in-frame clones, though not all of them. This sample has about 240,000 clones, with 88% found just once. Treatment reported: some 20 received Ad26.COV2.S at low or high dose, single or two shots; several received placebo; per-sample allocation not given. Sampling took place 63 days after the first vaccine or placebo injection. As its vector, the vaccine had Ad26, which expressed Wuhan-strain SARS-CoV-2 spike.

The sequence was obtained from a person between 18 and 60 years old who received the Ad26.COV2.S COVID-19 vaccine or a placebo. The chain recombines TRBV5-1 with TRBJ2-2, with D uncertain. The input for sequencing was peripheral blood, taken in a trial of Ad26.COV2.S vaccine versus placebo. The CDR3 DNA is TGCGCCAGCAGCCTGGACGGGCCGAACACCGGGGAGCTGTTTTTT. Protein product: CASSLDGPNTGELFF.